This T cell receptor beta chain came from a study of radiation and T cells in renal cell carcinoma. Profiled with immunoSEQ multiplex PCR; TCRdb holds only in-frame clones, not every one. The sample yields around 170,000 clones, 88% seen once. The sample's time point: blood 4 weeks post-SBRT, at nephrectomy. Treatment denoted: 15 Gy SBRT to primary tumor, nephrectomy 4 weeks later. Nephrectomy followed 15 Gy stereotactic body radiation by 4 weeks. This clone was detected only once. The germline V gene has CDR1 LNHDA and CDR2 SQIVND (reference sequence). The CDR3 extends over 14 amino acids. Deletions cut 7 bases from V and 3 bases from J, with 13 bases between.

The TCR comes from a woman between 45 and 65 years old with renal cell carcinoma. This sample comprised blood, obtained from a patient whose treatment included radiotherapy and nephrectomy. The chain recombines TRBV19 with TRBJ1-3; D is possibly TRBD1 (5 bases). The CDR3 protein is CASNAGPRGNTIYF. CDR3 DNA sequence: TGTGCCAGTAATGCGGGGCCGCGTGGAAACACCATATATTTT. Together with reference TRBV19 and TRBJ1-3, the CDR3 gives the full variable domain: DGGITQSPKYLFRKEGQNVTLSCEQNLNHDAMYWYRQDPGQGLRLIYYSQIVNDFQKGDIAEGYSVSREKKESFPLTVTSAQKNPTAFYLCASNAGPRGNTIYFGEGSWLTVV.